These T cell receptor beta chains were read from a single sample in a study of PD-1 blockade in classical Hodgkin lymphoma. Here immunoSEQ multiplex PCR was the method, and the copy in TCRdb shows in-frame clones only, minus some. The sample lists about 12,000 clones, 70% to 90% occurring once. Sequencing used peripheral blood mononuclear cells (PBMCs), obtained at baseline. The source of these receptors is a human donor with classical Hodgkin lymphoma. CDR3s include the opening cysteine and the closing phenylalanine or tryptophan. Fields, in order: CDR3 length, V gene, CDR3 protein.

15 TRBV19 CASSIGGRVNEKLFF
15 TRBV7-2 CASSLAGTGPTEAFF
14 TRBV29-1 CSVGPGGLYNEQFF
18 TRBV5-6 CASSLAQTRLTGPDTQYF
13 TRBV7-2 CASTLPPADTQYF
15 TRBV7-9 CASSLARGKEMIQYF
13 TRBV5-5 CASSLLAPDEQYF
11 TRBV28 CASSVQETQYF
13 TRBV7-3 CASSTTGGQPQHF
16 TRBV11-3 CASSLDSQQSTGELFF
12 TRBV5-5 CASSQGTGGYTF
13 TRBV18 CASSQPGEYGYTF
13 TRBV5-4 CASSTPQGVTAFF
14 TRBV27 CASSSRREMLEQYF
15 TRBV28 CASSNYRDGIKKQYF
16 TRBV19 CASSQPLTGGSDTQYF
14 TRBV6-9 CASSYLGTNYGYTF
16 TRBV10-2 CASTFSSGVNTGELFF
16 TRBV18 CASSPDMGAGANVLTF
15 TRBV5-1 CASSGTTGMNSPLHF
15 TRBV27 CASSFTRDSSYEQYF
14 TRBV30 CAWSVAVSHYEQFF
15 TRBV27 CASSFGAGVQETQYF
14 TRBV27 CASSLSGGVTEAFF
11 TRBV10-1 CAPRGKETQYF
14 TRBV27 CASRGLAADYGYTF
13 TRBV5-1 CASSLDRVNEQFF
14 TRBV27 CASSLEKGYNGYTF
15 TRBV18 CASSPSSGRAGEQFF
16 TRBV30 CAWSLLDKLIGSEAFF
15 TRBV7-3 CASSPQPTNTGELFF
14 TRBV4-2 CASSQVEGWTEAFF
16 TRBV6-4 CASSDLFRDYHHEQYF
14 TRBV25-1 CASSLRHENTEAFF
15 TRBV6-6 CASSYWDRTNEKLFF
13 TRBV2 CASISPSGETQYF
14 TRBV29-1 CSAEGAGDILTQYF